The 24 T cell receptor beta chains below come from one sample, sequenced in a study of radiotherapy plus CTLA-4 blockade in lung cancer. Clones were sequenced by immunoSEQ multiplex PCR, and TCRdb holds only the in-frame ones, with some missing. The top ten hold around an eighth of the sample, which has about 82,000 clones, about 78% seen once. The specimen comprised peripheral blood, sampled from a patient treated with radiotherapy plus ipilimumab. These receptors came from a human donor with non-small cell lung cancer that progressed on radiotherapy plus ipilimumab.

This clone was observed a few times. V usage is TRBV6-1 and J usage is TRBJ2-3; 13 bases map to TRBD2. The germline V gene encodes CDR1 MNHNS and CDR2 SASEGT. The CDR3 spans 20 residues. The ends lost 4 bases at V and 8 bases at J; junction bases unmatched: 21. As DNA, the CDR3 is TGTGCCAGCAGTGTACCCCTGACTAGCGGGAGGTGGCGGGGCGGGGGTACGCAGTATTTT. Translated, it gives CASSVPLTSGRWRGGGTQYF.

This clone was seen a handful of times. Here the CDR3 DNA reads TGCGCCAGCAGTGATTTAACTGGGCATAGCAATCAGCCCCAGCATTTT. It is translated as CASSDLTGHSNQPQHF. The chain recombines TRBV10-2 with TRBJ1-5; D unclear. CDR3 length: 16 amino acids. V lost 3 bases, J lost 0 bases, and 12 bases lay in between. CDR1 is WSHSY, CDR2 SAAADI, per germline.

The chain combines TRBV7-8 with TRBJ2-1, with 9 bases that match TRBD2. The CDR3 has 15 amino acids. Germline lookup yields CDR1 SGHVS and CDR2 FQNEAQ. V trimming: 0 bases; J trimming: 8 bases; junction bases outside the gene matches: 5. Written as DNA, the CDR3 is TGTGCCAGCAGCTTAGCTAGCGGGAGTTGGCATGAGCAGTTCTTC. Its translation: CASSLASGSWHEQFF.

The genes are TRBV7-9 and TRBJ2-1; D is possibly TRBD1 (5 bases). The CDR3 totals 17 residues. Looked up from germline, CDR1 is SEHNR and CDR2 is FQNEAQ (reference sequence). V was pared by 3 bases and J by 5 bases, with 20 bases between. CDR3 DNA sequence: TGTGCCAGCAGCTTGGTTCGATGGGGCAAAAGGGACAATGAGCAGTTCTTC. Translated: CASSLVRWGKRDNEQFF. Combining the CDR3 with reference TRBV7-9 and TRBJ2-1 gives the whole variable domain DTGVSQNPRHKITKRGQNVTFRCDPISEHNRLYWYRQTLGQGPEFLTYFQNEAQLEKSRLLSDRFSAERPKGSFSTLEIQRTEQGDSAMYLCASSLVRWGKRDNEQFFGPGTRLTVL.

By sample share, this clone is hyperexpanded (1% or more). The V gene is TRBV10-2, the J gene TRBJ2-3; D perhaps matches TRBD2 (5 bases). The ends were cut back, 0 bases at V and 2 bases at J, with 12 bases in the middle. Per germline, CDR1 WSHSY and CDR2 SAAADI. This CDR3 region has 16 residues. In DNA form, the CDR3 reads TGCGCCAGCAGTGAGTCTCTTGGCGGGTACACAGATACGCAGTATTTT. It specifies CASSESLGGYTDTQYF.

This chain links TRBV2 with TRBJ1-1, with TRBD1 matching 10 bases. The V and J ends lost 6 bases and 5 bases, in that order; junction bases with no gene match: 12. In germline, CDR1 is SNHLY, CDR2 FYNNEI. The length of the CDR3 is 16 residues. The CDR3 bases are TGTGCCAGCAGCGGGGACAGGGGTCTTTTAGGGACTGAAGCTTTCTTT. Its translation: CASSGDRGLLGTEAFF. Combining the CDR3 with reference TRBV2 and TRBJ1-1 gives the whole variable domain EPEVTQTPSHQVTQMGQEVILRCVPISNHLYFYWYRQILGQKVEFLVSFYNNEISEKSEIFDDQFSVERPDGSNFTLKIRSTKLEDSAMYFCASSGDRGLLGTEAFFGQGTRLTVV.

In this sample, this clone turned up a few times. This rearrangement joins TRBV11-2 to TRBJ2-3; 9 positions agree with TRBD2. After removal of 5 bases from V and 4 bases from J, the junction contained 10 bases not matched to a gene. Per the germline V gene, CDR1 is SGHAT and CDR2 is FQNNGV. The CDR3 totals 16 residues. CDR3 nucleotide sequence: TGTGCCAGCAGCGACCTTCTGGCGGGAGGGGCAGATACGCAGTATTTT. Its protein is CASSDLLAGGADTQYF.

The rearrangement joins TRBV6-5 to TRBJ1-2; D unresolved. The ends were cut back, 6 bases at V and 2 bases at J, with 7 bases in the middle. Germline CDR1 MNHEY, CDR2 SVGAGI. The CDR3 loop spans 12 amino acids. This CDR3 is CASRKTNYGYTF. The CDR3 DNA reads TGTGCCAGCAGAAAAACGAACTATGGCTACACCTTC.

This chain uses TRBV5-6 with TRBJ1-5; D is uncertain. The V end lost 2 bases, the J end lost 6 bases, and 9 bases lay between the germline ends. CDR1 and CDR2 (germline): SGHDT, YYEEEE. CDR3 length: 13 residues. The CDR3 DNA reads TGTGCCAGCAGCTTTGGGGTGGGTCAGCCCCAGCATTTT. Translation gives CASSFGVGQPQHF.

The rearrangement joins TRBV5-6 to TRBJ1-3; no reliable D call. Germline CDR1 reads SGHDT; CDR2 reads YYEEEE. The CDR3 is 18 residues long. V lost 0 bases and J 0 bases, leaving 16 bases between the germline ends. This CDR3 reads CASSLGFERQSSGNTIYF. Written as DNA, the CDR3 is TGTGCCAGCAGCTTGGGATTCGAACGCCAGAGCTCTGGAAACACCATATATTTT.

The genes are TRBV28 and TRBJ1-1; D call uncertain. Germline CDR1 and CDR2: MDHEN and SYDVKM. Trimming left V 2 bases short and J 9 bases short, with 13 bases between. The CDR3 covers 13 residues. This CDR3 reads CASSLEGSRQAFF. The CDR3 DNA is TGTGCCAGCAGTTTAGAGGGTAGTAGGCAAGCTTTCTTT.

The V gene is TRBV18, the J gene TRBJ2-5; D unresolved. The CDR3 sequence is 13 residues long. CDR1 is KGHSH, CDR2 LQKENI, per germline. V was shortened by 3 bases and J by 4 bases, with 9 bases between the two germline ends. The CDR3, as DNA: TGTGCCAGCTCACCTTGGGCAAGAGAGACCCAGTACTTC. Protein sequence: CASSPWARETQYF.

This clone came up a few times. The chain carries TRBV5-1 and TRBJ1-4; D is possibly TRBD1 (6 bases). Trimming cost V 3 bases and J 7 bases, with 13 bases left between them. The CDR3 covers 14 residues. Germline CDR1 reads SGHRS; CDR2 reads YFSETQ. The CDR3, as DNA: TGCGCCAGCAGCTCCCGAGGGGGAGGTGAAAAACTGTTTTTT. Its protein is CASSSRGGGEKLFF. Full variable domain (missing parts from reference TRBV5-1 and TRBJ1-4): KAGVTQTPRYLIKTRGQQVTLSCSPISGHRSVSWYQQTPGQGLQFLFEYFSETQRNKGNFPGRFSGRQFSNSRSEMNVSTLELGDSALYLCASSSRGGGEKLFFGSGTQLSVL.

This chain uses TRBV28 with TRBJ1-2, with TRBD1 identical over 7 bases. The V gene end was trimmed by 4 bases and the J gene end by 8 bases; junction bases not matched to a gene: 13. The CDR3 is made up of 15 amino acids. Germline V gene sequence: CDR1 MDHEN, CDR2 SYDVKM. The CDR3 bases are TGTGCCAGCAGTTCCCCCGGGACAGAGAGCCGCGGCTACACCTTC. Amino acid sequence: CASSSPGTESRGYTF.

V gene TRBV2 combines with J gene TRBJ1-5, with D perhaps TRBD1 (5 bases). Trimming shortened V by 6 bases and J by 9 bases, and 12 bases separated the two germline ends. There are 12 residues in the CDR3. Germline CDR1 reads SNHLY; CDR2 reads FYNNEI. The CDR3 DNA reads TGTGCCAGCAGCGGGGAGGGGCCGCCCCAGCATTTT. Its translation: CASSGEGPPQHF.

This chain connects TRBV5-1 to TRBJ1-1, with D uncertain. Germline CDR1 is SGHRS and CDR2 is YFSETQ. The CDR3 extends over 13 amino acids. Deletions cut 0 bases from V and 6 bases from J, with 9 bases between. The chain's CDR3 is CASSLAGGPEAFF. CDR3 DNA sequence: TGCGCCAGCAGCTTGGCCGGTGGCCCTGAAGCTTTCTTT.

The V gene is TRBV10-2, the J gene TRBJ1-1; D is perhaps TRBD1 (5 bases). Trimming took off 3 bases at V and 6 bases at J, with 11 bases between the two ends. The CDR3 contains 13 residues. Per the germline V gene, CDR1 is WSHSY and CDR2 is SAAADI. This CDR3 reads CASSEGVGAEAFF. The CDR3 DNA reads TGCGCCAGCAGTGAAGGGGTTGGCGCTGAAGCTTTCTTT.

The rearrangement joins TRBV6-1 to TRBJ1-1, with 7 bases matching TRBD1. Unmatched junction bases numbered 10, after V lost 6 bases and J lost 3 bases. This CDR3 has 15 amino acids. The germline gives CDR1 MNHNS, CDR2 SASEGT. The CDR3 sequence is CASSDRVREDTEAFF. The CDR3 region has the DNA TGTGCCAGCAGCGACAGGGTCAGAGAGGACACTGAAGCTTTCTTT.

V is TRBV4-1 and J is TRBJ2-3; 12 nucleotides match TRBD2. Germline V gene lookup returns CDR1 MGHRA and CDR2 YSYEKL. CDR3 length: 16 residues. Unmatched junction bases numbered 4, after V lost 4 bases and J lost 2 bases. The CDR3, as DNA: TGCGCCAGCAGCCCTCTAGCGGGGGGGATCACAGATACGCAGTATTTT. Translation gives CASSPLAGGITDTQYF.

The CDR3 region has the DNA TGTGCCAGCAGTGAATCATACAGGGTAAGCGAGCAGTTCTTC. Protein sequence: CASSESYRVSEQFF. The chain uses TRBV6-1 and TRBJ2-1; a possible D gene is TRBD1 (6 bases). CDR1 and CDR2 (germline): MNHNS, SASEGT. The CDR3 spans 14 residues. Deletions cut 2 bases from V and 10 bases from J, with 15 bases between.

The CDR3, as DNA: TGTGCCAGCAGCTGGACCGGGACGTCGTCAGGTGGCTACACCTTC. Its translation: CASSWTGTSSGGYTF. The V gene is TRBV7-8, the J gene TRBJ1-2; TRBD1 is a possible D gene (5 bases). The germline V and J ends were trimmed by 4 bases and 7 bases, with 19 bases remaining between them. Germline CDR1 SGHVS, CDR2 FQNEAQ. The CDR3 sequence is 15 residues long.

The chain is built from TRBV11-2 and TRBJ1-1; D call uncertain. The germline V and J ends were trimmed by 5 bases and 3 bases, with 10 bases remaining between them. CDR3 length: 13 residues. Germline CDR1 is SGHAT and CDR2 is FQNNGV. The DNA of the CDR3 is TGTGCCAGCAGCCCCAGGAGAGACACTGAAGCTTTCTTT. Translated, it gives CASSPRRDTEAFF.

V gene TRBV19 combines with J gene TRBJ2-5; unclear D gene. Germline loops: CDR1 LNHDA, CDR2 SQIVND (reference sequence). This CDR3 spans 14 amino acids. V was pared by 5 bases and J by 3 bases, with 13 bases between. As DNA, the CDR3 is TGTGCCAGTAGTCCACTTCAGATGAAAGAGACCCAGTACTTC. Its protein is CASSPLQMKETQYF.

The V and J genes are TRBV2 and TRBJ1-2; no firm D call. This CDR3 is 13 amino acids long. V lost 4 bases and J 6 bases, leaving 12 bases between the germline ends. Germline assignment: CDR1 SNHLY and CDR2 FYNNEI. The CDR3 bases are TGTGCCAGCAGTGGCCTCCCGGGCGATGGCTACACCTTC. Translation gives CASSGLPGDGYTF.